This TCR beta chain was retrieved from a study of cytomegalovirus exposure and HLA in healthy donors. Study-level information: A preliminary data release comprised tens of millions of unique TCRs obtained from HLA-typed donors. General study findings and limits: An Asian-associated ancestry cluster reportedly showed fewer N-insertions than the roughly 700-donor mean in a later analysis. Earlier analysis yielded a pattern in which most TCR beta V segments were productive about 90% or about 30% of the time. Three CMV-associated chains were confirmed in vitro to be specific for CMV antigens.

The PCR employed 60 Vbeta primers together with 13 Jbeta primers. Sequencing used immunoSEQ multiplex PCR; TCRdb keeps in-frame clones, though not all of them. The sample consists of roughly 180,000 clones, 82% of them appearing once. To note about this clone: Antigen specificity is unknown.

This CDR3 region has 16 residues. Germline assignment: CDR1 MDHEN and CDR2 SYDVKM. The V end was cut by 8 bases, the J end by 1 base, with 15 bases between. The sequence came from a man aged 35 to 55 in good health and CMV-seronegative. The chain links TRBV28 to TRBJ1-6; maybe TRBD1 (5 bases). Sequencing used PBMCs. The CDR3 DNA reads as TGTGCCAGCCTAAAAGTGGGGCGGTCCTATAATTCACCCCTCCACTTT. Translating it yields CASLKVGRSYNSPLHF.